This T cell receptor (beta chain) was documented in a study of post-analysis software for immune sequencing data. Study results and limitations: Controls showed significantly higher normalized Chao1 diversity than did multiple sclerosis patients.

On this clonotype itself: Its specificity is unknown.

TCR beta libraries were prepared from cDNA with unique molecular identifiers. A population of roughly 0.85 to 11 million T cells gave rise to roughly 0.5 million cDNA molecules. TCRdb used MiXCR to reprocess the PCR reads, holding one entry per CDR3 protein. Of 650,000 to 850,000 distinct CDR3 sequences in the sample, about 45% were seen once. The receptor was derived from a girl aged 5-17 years with multiple sclerosis. Sequencing used blood.

CDR3 in DNA: TGCGCCAGCAGCCAAGATTTAACCAGGGGCAATGAAAAACTGTTTTTT. As protein: CASSQDLTRGNEKLFF. V is TRBV4-3 and J is TRBJ1-4, with D perhaps TRBD1 (6 bases). This CDR3 is 16 amino acids long. Trimming shortened V by 0 bases and J by 5 bases, and 13 bases separated the two germline ends. CDR1 is LGHNA and CDR2 is YSLEER in the germline V gene.